These 15 T cell receptor beta chains share one sample of origin, sequenced in a study of shared clonotypes between healthy human individuals. Method: immunoSEQ multiplex PCR; TCRdb's copy keeps in-frame clones and lacks some. The sample shows 1,100,000 or so clones, approximately 78% of them seen only once. Material: memory CD4+ T cells from PBMCs. Subset denoted: CD45RA-negative fraction. These receptors were obtained from a young man in good health. Some clones in this sample may be carry-over from other donors' samples.

The V call is TRBV28, the J call TRBJ2-7; TRBD2 matches 16 bases. The V and J ends lost 5 bases and 3 bases, in that order; junction bases with no gene match: 10. Germline V gene lookup returns CDR1 MDHEN and CDR2 SYDVKM. This CDR3 has 18 residues. CDR3 nucleotide sequence: TGTGCCAGCAGTGATCTCACCGGGACTAGCGGGAGGGGCTACGAGCAGTACTTC. Its translation is CASSDLTGTSGRGYEQYF.

The CDR3 DNA follows: TGTGCCAGCAGCTTAAGGACAGAAGCCTACAATGAGCAGTTCTTC. As protein: CASSLRTEAYNEQFF. The chain combines TRBV7-2 with TRBJ2-1, with TRBD1 as a possible D gene (6 bases). The V and J ends lost 2 bases and 2 bases respectively, with 10 bases between them. Germline V gene data show CDR1 as SGHTA and CDR2 as FQGNSA. The CDR3 has 15 amino acids.

V and J are TRBV11-2 and TRBJ2-1, with D unresolved. The CDR3 is 11 residues long. CDR1 is SGHAT and CDR2 is FQNNGV in the germline V gene. Trimming pared 5 bases from V and 9 bases from J, leaving 8 bases between. The CDR3 sequence is CASSLDPEQFF. CDR3 coding DNA: TGTGCCAGCAGCCTGGACCCTGAGCAGTTCTTC.

This chain uses TRBV6-6 with TRBJ1-5; 7 nucleotides line up with TRBD1. The germline CDR1 and CDR2 sequences are MNHNY and SVGAGI (reference sequence). The CDR3 is 15 amino acids. V lost 3 bases and J lost 6; bases outside the gene matches: 8. CDR3 in DNA: TGTGCCAGCAGTTATCGACAGGGACGAAGTCAGCCCCAGCATTTT. Translated: CASSYRQGRSQPQHF.

This clone was picked up one time. This chain uses TRBV5-1 with TRBJ2-5; D call uncertain. Trimming removed 1 base at V and 5 bases at J, with 15 bases between. Germline CDR1 reads SGHRS; CDR2 reads YFSETQ. This CDR3 contains 15 residues. The CDR3: CASSLTLGSGETQYF. CDR3 in DNA: TGCGCCAGCAGCTTGACGTTGGGCTCCGGCGAGACCCAGTACTTC. Using reference TRBV5-1 and TRBJ2-5 for the parts outside the CDR3, the full variable domain is KAGVTQTPRYLIKTRGQQVTLSCSPISGHRSVSWYQQTPGQGLQFLFEYFSETQRNKGNFPGRFSGRQFSNSRSEMNVSTLELGDSALYLCASSLTLGSGETQYFGPGTRLLVL.

CDR3 DNA sequence: TGTGCCAGTAGTGTCTCAGGGTACGAGCAGTACTTC. Translation: CASSVSGYEQYF. This rearrangement joins TRBV19 to TRBJ2-7, with D perhaps TRBD1 (5 bases). Trimming shortened V by 5 bases and J by 4 bases, and 9 bases separated the two germline ends. Germline V lookup: CDR1 LNHDA, CDR2 SQIVND (reference sequence). This CDR3 spans 12 amino acids.

This clone was counted a single time. V usage is TRBV11-2 and J usage is TRBJ2-7; D is perhaps TRBD1 or TRBD2 (6 bases each). CDR3 size: 13 residues. V lost 3 bases, J lost 7 bases, and 13 bases lay in between. Germline V gene sequence: CDR1 SGHAT, CDR2 FQNNGV. CDR3 bases: TGTGCCAGCAGCTTCTGGGGGGCAAGGGAGCAGTACTTC. Its protein product is CASSFWGAREQYF.

The CDR3 coding sequence is TGTGCCAGCAAGCAGACGCTTGGAAACACCATATATTTT. Translating it yields CASKQTLGNTIYF. This chain uses TRBV7-2 with TRBJ1-3, with no clear D. The V and J ends lost 7 bases and 3 bases respectively, with 10 bases between them. This CDR3 has 13 amino acids. CDR1 and CDR2 from the germline V gene are SGHTA and FQGNSA. The full variable domain, completed using reference TRBV7-2 and TRBJ1-3, is GAGVSQSPSNKVTEKGKDVELRCDPISGHTALYWYRQSLGQGLEFLIYFQGNSAPDKSGLPSDRFSAERTGGSVSTLTIQRTQQEDSAVYLCASKQTLGNTIYFGEGSWLTVV.

This chain connects TRBV19 to TRBJ2-2, with D perhaps TRBD1 or TRBD2 (5 bases each). Per the germline V gene, CDR1 is LNHDA and CDR2 is SQIVND (reference sequence). The CDR3 contains 13 residues. V gave up 7 bases and J gave up 5 bases, with 11 bases separating them. The CDR3 loop reads CASNRGVTGELFF. The CDR3 DNA is TGTGCCAGTAATAGGGGAGTGACCGGGGAGCTGTTTTTT.

The chain uses TRBV19 and TRBJ1-4; D remains ambiguous. The CDR3 totals 15 residues. V was clipped by 1 base and J by 0 bases, with 6 bases between them. CDR1 LNHDA and CDR2 SQIVND come from the germline V gene (reference sequence). The CDR3 loop is CASSIVRATNEKLFF. The CDR3 region has the DNA TGTGCCAGTAGTATAGTCAGAGCAACTAATGAAAAACTGTTTTTT.

This chain connects TRBV6-5 to TRBJ2-3; D possibly uses TRBD1 or TRBD2 (5 bases each). The germline V and J ends were trimmed by 2 bases and 6 bases, with 9 bases remaining between them. The germline gives CDR1 MNHEY, CDR2 SVGAGI. This CDR3 has 13 residues. CDR3 nucleotide sequence: TGTGCCAGCAGTTACGGTTGGGGGGATACGCAGTATTTT. Its protein product is CASSYGWGDTQYF.

This rearrangement joins TRBV7-9 to TRBJ2-1; TRBD2 aligns across 8 bases. Germline V gives CDR1 SEHNR, CDR2 FQNEAQ (reference sequence). V was pared by 5 bases and J by 4 bases, with 10 bases of the junction left unmatched. The CDR3 has 16 amino acids. The DNA for the CDR3 is TGTGCCAGCAGCCCCCGGGGGGGAAGACCTTACAATGAGCAGTTCTTC. Translated: CASSPRGGRPYNEQFF.

The V gene is TRBV6-1, the J gene TRBJ2-3; 9 bases line up with TRBD2. This CDR3 has 15 amino acids. Germline V gene lookup returns CDR1 MNHNS and CDR2 SASEGT. With V trimmed by 6 bases and J by 2 bases, 6 bases remained unmatched. The CDR3 nucleotides are TGTGCCAGCAGGGGTAGCGGGAGACCCACAGATACGCAGTATTTT. Its protein is CASRGSGRPTDTQYF.

This chain connects TRBV4-2 to TRBJ1-1; no clear D. Trimming shortened V by 0 bases and J by 5 bases, and 16 bases separated the two germline ends. Germline assignment: CDR1 LGHNA and CDR2 YNFKEQ. There are 16 residues in the CDR3. CDR3: CASSQDGSGIATEAFF. The CDR3 bases are TGTGCCAGCAGCCAAGATGGCTCAGGAATCGCGACTGAAGCTTTCTTT.

Ten or more counts support this clone. This chain uses TRBV14 with TRBJ2-5; 10 bases match TRBD1. This CDR3 is 16 amino acids long. Losses at the gene ends were 1 base for V and 5 bases for J; bases not matched to a gene: 7. Germline CDR1 SGHDN, CDR2 FVKESK. For the CDR3, the DNA is TGTGCCAGCAGCCAAGCAGGGACAGGGGTTCGGGAGACCCAGTACTTC. Protein product: CASSQAGTGVRETQYF.